This T cell receptor beta chain was recovered during a study of identical twins. This clonotype was seen only a few times. Its antigen is as yet unknown. Each CDR3 protein gets one entry after TCRdb re-called the 5' RACE reads with MiXCR. The sample lists around 1.7 million distinct CDR3 sequences; less than 35% were seen once. Whole-study results and caveats: Carriage of fewer insertions was seen in abundant cord blood beta clonotypes, whereas memory repertoires showed none. Analyses of zero insertions could be partly confounded by invariant MAIT and iNKT cells.

V gave up 0 bases and J gave up 5 bases; unmatched junction bases: 11. Germline assignment: CDR1 LGHNA and CDR2 YNFKEQ. The CDR3 has 17 residues. This receptor was taken from a newborn girl in good health. Sequenced sample: cord blood. V usage is TRBV4-2 and J usage is TRBJ1-1, with 8 bases that match TRBD1. CDR3 bases: TGTGCCAGCAGCCAAGATCGGAGAGGCAGGGGGCAGACTGAAGCTTTCTTT. Protein sequence: CASSQDRRGRGQTEAFF.